This TCR beta chain was recovered during a study of T cell responses to AZD1222 COVID-19 vaccine (dated by TCRdb to the early 2020s). Looking at the study overall: AZD1222 recipients with second doses at about 4 weeks or about 12 weeks were pooled, because spike-specific TCR depth and breadth did not differ between schedules. TCR sequencing was performed for 230 to 250 trial participants, of whom roughly 200 were given two doses of AZD1222 and some 26 were given two doses of MenACWY control vaccine. Enrollment into the trials was organized by age into subgroups of 18-55, 56-69 and 70-plus years, and those subgroups contained roughly 140, 27 and 60 TCR-sequenced participants, respectively. Results the study describes overall, beyond this receptor: Participants were mostly white British and included more females than males, and it was suggested by the authors that clonal diversity may have been underestimated. The 56-69-year group was small, and its depth increase did not reach significance, likely because of low power. Nearly half of unique spike-specific TCRs reportedly recognized epitopes outside regions mutated in the B.1.351 and B.1.1.7 variants. Conclusions about previously exposed vaccinees are limited, since just five to seven AZD1222 recipients were seropositive for SARS-CoV-2 at baseline. No day 14 peak-response samples were available, so repertoires were characterized only after the peak T cell response. A significant rise in spike-specific TCR breadth and depth was observed after two AZD1222 doses relative to day 0 and relative to MenACWY recipients. The vaccine-associated CD4 TCRs covered the entire spike protein, and the dominant responses fell in regions 160-218 and 743-854.

The V and J ends are trimmed by 4 bases and 1 base, leaving 7 bases between them. The CDR1 and CDR2 encoded by the germline V gene are MNHEY and SVGEGT. The CDR3 runs 13 residues from the cysteine to the phenylalanine. Left in the record is the CDR3 DNA by itself, 39 bases read in frame from the first base. To note about this clone: Its antigen target is currently unknown. Per-base quality was not reported, and no clone a single base away is much larger than it.

This specimen's time point label, interpreted: baseline before first vaccination. The vaccinee samples were drawn from two UK trials, COV001 and COV002, one of which was a single-blind randomized controlled phase 2/3 trial testing AZD1222 (ChAdOx1 nCoV-19) in healthy adults. Trial participant PBMC samples were collected at day 0 and day 28 after the second dose for TCRbeta chain sequencing. The CDR3 regions of human TCRbeta chains were analyzed by immunosequencing. The authors' analysis ran thus. TCRs in the repertoires were compared against a reference library of SARS-CoV-2-specific TCRs that had been generated with the MIRA antigen-specificity platform. Breadth was defined as the fraction of unique TCRs that were SARS-CoV-2-associated. Depth was defined as the fraction of total T cells that were SARS-CoV-2-associated. Using the MIRA data, every spike-specific TCR was mapped to the spike region that the TCR reacted to and assigned to either a CD4 or a CD8 class. Log10-transformed breadth and depth values were compared by one-way ANOVA with Sidak's multiple comparisons tests. The table was pulled from immuneACCESS by TCRdb, which kept in-frame rearrangements only. Such tables lose some clones; where checked, under half of the loss comes from unresolved V genes, and the rest has no known cause. V and J calls and clone size follow that table, whereas D and trimming were derived from the DNA. Counted in this sample were some 140,000 clones; approximately 90% of them appeared once. Approximately 5.7% of the sample is taken by the ten largest.

In this chain, TRBV6-2 or TRBV6-3 is recombined with TRBJ1-2; tentative D gene TRBD1, with 5 bases matching. The source of this sequence is an adult in good health. The sequenced sample was peripheral blood, obtained on day 0 of AZD1222 vaccination. The CDR3 reads as follows: CASSFDSNYGYTF. The DNA is as follows: TGTGCCAGCAGTTTCGACAGTAACTATGGCTACACCTTC.